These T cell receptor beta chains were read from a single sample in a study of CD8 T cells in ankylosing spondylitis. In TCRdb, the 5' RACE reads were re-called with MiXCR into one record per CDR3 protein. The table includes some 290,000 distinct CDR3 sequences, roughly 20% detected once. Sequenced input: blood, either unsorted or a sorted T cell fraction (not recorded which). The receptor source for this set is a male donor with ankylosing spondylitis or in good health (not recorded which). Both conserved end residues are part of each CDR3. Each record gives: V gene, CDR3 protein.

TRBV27 CASSFPPGGNYNEQFF
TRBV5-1 CASSRDRLNEKLFF
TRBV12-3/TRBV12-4 CASSLYQAGLNTEAFF
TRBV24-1 CATKDSMNTEAFF
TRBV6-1 CASSPDRGVEQPQHF
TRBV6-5 CASSYSRVLSYNSPLHF
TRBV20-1 CSARRAADTQYF
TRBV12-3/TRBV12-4 CATSTGFNEKLFF
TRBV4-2 CASSRGELLANTGELFF
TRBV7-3 CASSLLAGGPAYNEQFF
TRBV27 CASSLYSSGANVLTF
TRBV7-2 CASSLYGNQPQHF
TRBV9 CASSARPGTGELFF
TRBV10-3 CAISESVGAEAKNIQYF
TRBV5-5 CASRKPGQGFLDTQYF
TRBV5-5 CASTRMGDRVMNTEAFF
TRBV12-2 CASRHTWLNSGFFNEQFF
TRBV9 CASSLDGPRRHGYTF
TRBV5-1 CASSLDSSPSTGELFF
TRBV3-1 CASSQEGDTQYF
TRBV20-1 CSARVGQSNQPQHF
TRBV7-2 CASSSDRVADTQYF
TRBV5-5 CASSLFSDTGELFF
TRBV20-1 CSAIDPGLAGDTQYF
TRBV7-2 CASGDYAKAIQYF
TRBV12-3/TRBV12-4 CASSFNKPSSGNTIYF
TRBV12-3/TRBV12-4 CASAILQGGSYGYTF
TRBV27 CASSLSVAKGEKLFF
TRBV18 CASSPPASGTETQYF
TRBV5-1 CASSPDEISGANVLTF
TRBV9 CASSALGTDNEQFF
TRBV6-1 CATSRTDSFNEQFF
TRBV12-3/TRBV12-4 CASRASGAKNIQYF
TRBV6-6 CASIRDSRETQYF
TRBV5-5 CASSLGITSTDTQYF
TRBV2 CASSDLWEDANYGYTF
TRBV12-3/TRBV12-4 CASSRDRGFSGANSPLHF
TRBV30 CAWSRQALYNEQFF
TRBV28 CASIPGRFGTSDRDTQYF
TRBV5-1 CASSSDVNTEAFF
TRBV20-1 CSAVDLDQPQHF
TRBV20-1 CSATDRFSSGSTIYF
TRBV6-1 CASSEAPYGYTF
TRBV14 CASSQGPNTIYF
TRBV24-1 CATSDAASGQDNEQFF
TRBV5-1 CASSIGTAGRTGTQYF